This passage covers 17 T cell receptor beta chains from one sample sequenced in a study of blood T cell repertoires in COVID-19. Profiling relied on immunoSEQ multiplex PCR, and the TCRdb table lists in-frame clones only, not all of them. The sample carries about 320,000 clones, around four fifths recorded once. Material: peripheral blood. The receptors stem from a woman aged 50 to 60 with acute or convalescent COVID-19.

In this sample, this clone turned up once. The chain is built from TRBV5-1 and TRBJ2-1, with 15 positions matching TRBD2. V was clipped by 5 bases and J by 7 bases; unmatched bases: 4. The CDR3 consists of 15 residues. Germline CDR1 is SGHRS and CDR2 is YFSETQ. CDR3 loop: CASRPGLAGGNEQFF. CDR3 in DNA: TGCGCCAGCAGACCGGGACTAGCGGGAGGTAATGAGCAGTTCTTC.

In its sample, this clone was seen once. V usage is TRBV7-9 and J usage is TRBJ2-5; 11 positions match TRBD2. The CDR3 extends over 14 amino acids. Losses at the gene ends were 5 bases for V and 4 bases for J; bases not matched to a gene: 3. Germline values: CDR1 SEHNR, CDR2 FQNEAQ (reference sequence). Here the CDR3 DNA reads TGTGCCAGCAGCGCTGGACTAGCGGGAGAGACCCAGTACTTC. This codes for CASSAGLAGETQYF.

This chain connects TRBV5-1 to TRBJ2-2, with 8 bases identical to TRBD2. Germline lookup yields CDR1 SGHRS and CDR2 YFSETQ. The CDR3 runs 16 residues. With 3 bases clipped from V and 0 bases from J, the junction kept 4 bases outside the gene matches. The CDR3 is CASSSTSVANTGELFF. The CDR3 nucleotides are TGCGCCAGCAGCTCGACTAGCGTAGCGAACACCGGGGAGCTGTTTTTT.

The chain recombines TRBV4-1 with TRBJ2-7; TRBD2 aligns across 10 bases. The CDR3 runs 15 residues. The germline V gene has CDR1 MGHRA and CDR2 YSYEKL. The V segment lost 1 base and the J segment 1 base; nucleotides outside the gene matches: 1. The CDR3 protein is CASSQASGGSYEQYF. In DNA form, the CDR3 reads TGCGCCAGCAGCCAAGCTAGCGGGGGATCCTACGAGCAGTACTTC.

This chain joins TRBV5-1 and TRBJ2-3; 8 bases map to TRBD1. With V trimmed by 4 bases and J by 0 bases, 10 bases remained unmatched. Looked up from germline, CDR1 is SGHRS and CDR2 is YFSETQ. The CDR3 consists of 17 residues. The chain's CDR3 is CASSRGTGESSTDTQYF. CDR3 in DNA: TGCGCCAGCAGCCGCGGGACAGGAGAATCTAGCACAGATACGCAGTATTTT.

The DNA for the CDR3 is TGTGCCAGCAGCCGCGGACAGGGGGACCTGAGGGCTTTCTTT. Protein: CASSRGQGDLRAFF. This sequence joins TRBV5-4 and TRBJ1-1, with 10 bases lining up with TRBD1. This CDR3 is built from 14 residues. CDR1 is SGHNT and CDR2 is YYREEE in the germline V gene (reference sequence). J lost 11 bases, V lost 4 bases, and 11 bases had no gene match.

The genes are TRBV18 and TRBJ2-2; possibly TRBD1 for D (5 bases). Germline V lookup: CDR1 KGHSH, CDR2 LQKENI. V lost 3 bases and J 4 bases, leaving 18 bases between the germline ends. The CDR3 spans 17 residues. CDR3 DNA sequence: TGTGCCAGCTCACCCGTGGGGTCAGGGATCGGCACCGGGGAGCTGTTTTTT. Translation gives CASSPVGSGIGTGELFF.

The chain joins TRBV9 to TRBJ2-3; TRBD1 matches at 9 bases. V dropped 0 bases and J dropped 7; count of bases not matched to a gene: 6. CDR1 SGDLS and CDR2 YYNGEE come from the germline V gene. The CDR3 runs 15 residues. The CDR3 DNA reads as TGTGCCAGCAGCGTAGAAGGGACAGGGTTATATACGCAGTATTTT. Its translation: CASSVEGTGLYTQYF.

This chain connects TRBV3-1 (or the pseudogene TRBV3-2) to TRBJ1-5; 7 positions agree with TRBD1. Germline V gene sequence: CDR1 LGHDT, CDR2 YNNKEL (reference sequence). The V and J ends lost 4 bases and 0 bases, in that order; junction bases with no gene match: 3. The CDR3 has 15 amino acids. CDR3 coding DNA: TGTGCCAGCAGCCTAACAGGGGATAGCAATCAGCCCCAGCATTTT. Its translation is CASSLTGDSNQPQHF.

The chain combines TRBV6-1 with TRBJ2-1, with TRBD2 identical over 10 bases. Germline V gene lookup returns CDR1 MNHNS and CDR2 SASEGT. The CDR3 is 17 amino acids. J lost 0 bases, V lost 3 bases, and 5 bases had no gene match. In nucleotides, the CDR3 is TGTGCCAGCAGTGAGCCAGCGGGAGGGAGCTCCTACAATGAGCAGTTCTTC. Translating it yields CASSEPAGGSSYNEQFF.

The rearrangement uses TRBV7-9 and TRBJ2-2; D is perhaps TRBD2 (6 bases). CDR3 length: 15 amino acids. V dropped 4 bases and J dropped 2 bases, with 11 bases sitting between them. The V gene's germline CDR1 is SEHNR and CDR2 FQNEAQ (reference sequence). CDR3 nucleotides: TGTGCCAGCAGCTGGAGGGACTCCAACACCGGGGAGCTGTTTTTT. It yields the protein CASSWRDSNTGELFF.

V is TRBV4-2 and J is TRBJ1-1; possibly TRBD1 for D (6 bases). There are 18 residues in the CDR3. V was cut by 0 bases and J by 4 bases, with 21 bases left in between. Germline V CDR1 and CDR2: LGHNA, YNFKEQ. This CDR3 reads CASSQDGGGPRVGTEAFF. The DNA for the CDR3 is TGTGCCAGCAGCCAAGATGGGGGGGGGCCCAGGGTTGGCACTGAAGCTTTCTTT.

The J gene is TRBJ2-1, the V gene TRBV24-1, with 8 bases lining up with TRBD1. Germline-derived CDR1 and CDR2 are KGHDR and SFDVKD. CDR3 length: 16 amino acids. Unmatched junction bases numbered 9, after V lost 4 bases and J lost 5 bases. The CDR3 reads CATSEAGGASDNEQFF. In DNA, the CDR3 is TGTGCCACCAGTGAGGCAGGGGGCGCGAGTGACAATGAGCAGTTCTTC.

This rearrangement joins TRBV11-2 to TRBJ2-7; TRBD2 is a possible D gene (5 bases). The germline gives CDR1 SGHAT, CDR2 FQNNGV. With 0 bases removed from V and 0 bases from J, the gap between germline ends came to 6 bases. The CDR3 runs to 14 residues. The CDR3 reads CASSLERDSYEQYF. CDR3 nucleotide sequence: TGTGCCAGCAGCTTAGAACGGGACTCCTACGAGCAGTACTTC.

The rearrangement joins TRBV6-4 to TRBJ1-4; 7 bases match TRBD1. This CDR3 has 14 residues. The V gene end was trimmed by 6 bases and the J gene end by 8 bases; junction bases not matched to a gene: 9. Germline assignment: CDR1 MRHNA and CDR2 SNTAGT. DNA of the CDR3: TGTGCCAGCAGCCAGGGGGGATACGGGGAAAAACTGTTTTTT. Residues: CASSQGGYGEKLFF.

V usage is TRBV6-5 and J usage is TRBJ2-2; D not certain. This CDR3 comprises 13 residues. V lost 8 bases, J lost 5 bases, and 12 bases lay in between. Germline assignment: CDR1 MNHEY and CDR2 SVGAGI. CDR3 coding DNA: TGTGCCAGCTGTCAGGCATTTACCGGGGAGCTGTTTTTT. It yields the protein CASCQAFTGELFF.

CDR3 sequence reads: CASSLYAGMNTEAFF. CDR3 sequence (DNA): TGTGCCAGCAGCTTGTATGCGGGGATGAACACTGAAGCTTTCTTT. The chain is built from TRBV5-6 and TRBJ1-1; the D is unclear. This CDR3 is 15 amino acids long. Looked up from germline, CDR1 is SGHDT and CDR2 is YYEEEE. V was clipped by 1 base and J by 0 bases, with 10 bases between them.